The 6 T cell receptor beta chains given below trace back to one sample, sequenced in a study of OX40 agonist ivuxolimab in advanced cancers. Produced via immunoSEQ multiplex PCR; TCRdb's table is partial and in-frame only. The sample holds over 80,000 clones, 87% seen once. The material was CD4+ or CD8+ T cells sorted from blood, obtained in a trial of the OX40 agonist ivuxolimab. The receptors were gathered from an adult with an advanced solid tumor such as melanoma, head and neck, liver or kidney cancer.

This chain joins TRBV7-2 and TRBJ2-1, with 7 bases matching TRBD2. This CDR3 is built from 13 residues. With 6 bases clipped from V and 8 bases from J, the junction kept 7 bases outside the gene matches. Per the germline V gene, CDR1 is SGHTA and CDR2 is FQGNSA. CDR3 sequence reads: CASRRSLADEQFF. The CDR3 nucleotides are TGTGCCAGCAGAAGATCGCTAGCGGATGAGCAGTTCTTC.

V and J are TRBV11-2 and TRBJ2-5; no clear D gene. This CDR3 is built from 12 residues. V was pared by 4 bases and J by 5 bases, with 8 bases between. Germline loops: CDR1 SGHAT, CDR2 FQNNGV. The CDR3, as DNA: TGTGCCAGCAGCTACGGTCTCGAGACCCAGTACTTC. Translated, it gives CASSYGLETQYF.

The J gene is TRBJ2-1, the V gene TRBV28; 8 nucleotides align to TRBD2. From germline, CDR1 is MDHEN and CDR2 SYDVKM. The CDR3 is 15 amino acids. The trim removed 2 bases at V and 4 bases at J, leaving 4 bases unmatched. The CDR3 DNA reads TGTGCCAGCAGTTTAATTAGCGGGGCGTACAATGAGCAGTTCTTC. Translation: CASSLISGAYNEQFF.

This rearrangement joins TRBV5-1 to TRBJ2-7, with TRBD1 matching over 7 bases. V dropped 4 bases and J dropped 2; count of bases not matched to a gene: 6. From germline, CDR1 is SGHRS and CDR2 YFSETQ. The CDR3 runs to 14 residues. CDR3 nucleotides: TGCGCCAGCAGCGCAGACAGGGTCCCCTACGAGCAGTACTTC. Translated, it gives CASSADRVPYEQYF.

This clone was counted between two and nine times. The chain links TRBV19 to TRBJ1-5; tentatively, D is TRBD1 (5 bases). In germline, CDR1 is LNHDA, CDR2 SQIVND (reference sequence). The V end lost 6 bases, the J end lost 5 bases, and 14 bases lay between the germline ends. This CDR3 contains 14 residues. The CDR3 protein is CASSILTGDQPQHF. Here the CDR3 DNA reads TGTGCCAGTAGCATCCTTACGGGGGATCAGCCCCAGCATTTT.

The rearrangement joins TRBV7-2 to TRBJ2-3; no firm D call. Trimming left V 0 bases short and J 4 bases short, with 14 bases between. This CDR3 region has 16 residues. Germline values: CDR1 SGHTA, CDR2 FQGNSA. The CDR3 spells CASSLAGNPRSDTQYF. As DNA, the CDR3 is TGTGCCAGCAGCTTAGCTGGCAATCCGAGGTCAGATACGCAGTATTTT.